This T cell receptor (beta chain) was identified in a study of beta chain features in type 1 diabetes. Turning to the study itself: Patient and healthy donor groups were alike in age, gender and cell yields. Whole-study results and caveats: Shortening of TCRB CDR3s, moderate but significant, appeared in all four CD4+ subsets of Type 1 diabetes patients.

Comment on this clone: Its cognate antigen is unknown.

V lost 3 bases, J lost 7 bases, and 7 bases stayed unmatched. Germline V CDR1 and CDR2: SQVTM, ANQGSEA. The CDR3 covers 13 residues. TCRB transcripts that were expressed got sequenced, as all of the isolated RNA had been reverse transcribed. Here immunoSEQ multiplex PCR was the method, and the copy in TCRdb shows in-frame clones only, minus some. The sample has about 280,000 clones; about 15% are singletons. The source of this sequence is a man younger than 35 with type 1 diabetes. This rearrangement joins TRBV29-1 to TRBJ2-5; TRBD1 agrees at 8 bases. The source material was naive CD4+ T cells from blood. CDR3 sequence reads: CSVDRGQDRTQYF. The CDR3 region has the DNA TGCAGCGTTGATAGGGGACAGGATAGGACCCAGTACTTC.